These 2 T cell receptor beta chains were sequenced from one sample in a study of T cells in Graves' hyperthyroidism and ophthalmopathy. Researchers took RNA transcripts and amplified the TCR beta CDR3 regions from them. When the TCR CDR3 underwent first-round RT-PCR, the HTBI primer set was used. TCRdb re-called the multiplex PCR reads with MiXCR, one entry per CDR3 protein. This table holds 550,000 to 800,000 distinct CDR3 sequences, 16% found once. Sequenced input: blood. The receptors here all came from a man in his late teens or twenties with Graves' hyperthyroidism.

The CDR3 is CASSLVGQGKNIQYF. CDR3 coding DNA: TGTGCCAGCAGCTTGGTGGGACAGGGAAAAAACATTCAGTACTTC. The chain recombines TRBV5-4 with TRBJ2-4; the match to TRBD1 covers 9 bases. V shed 0 bases and J 4 bases; nucleotides not matched to a gene: 2. The CDR3 length is 15 residues. CDR1 and CDR2 from the germline V gene are SGHNT and YYREEE (reference sequence).

The chain combines TRBV3-1 with TRBJ2-2, with 7 bases matching TRBD2. J was trimmed by 10 bases and V by 5 bases; bases with no gene match: 13. Germline assignment: CDR1 LGHDT and CDR2 YNNKEL (reference sequence). This CDR3 comprises 15 residues. DNA for the CDR3: TGTGCCAGCAGCGATCCTGGGGGAGGGCGATCGGAGCTGTTTTTT. Amino acid sequence: CASSDPGGGRSELFF.